This is a list of T cell receptor beta chains from one sample in a study of shared clonotypes between healthy human individuals. Repertoires were generated with immunoSEQ multiplex PCR, while TCRdb's copy carries only in-frame clones and drops some. The sample shows some 1.1 million clones, approximately 80% of them seen only once. The specimen was memory CD4+ T cells from PBMCs. These receptors came from a man younger than 35 in good health. Some clones in this sample may be carry-over from other donors' samples. Each CDR3 is given with its conserved first and last residue. A D gene is named only where the DNA matches it firmly. Clone size is stated in some rows and not others, as once, few, many or a class when expanded.

clone size	D gene	V gene	J gene	CDR3 DNA	CDR3 protein
-	-	TRBV9	TRBJ2-1	TGTGCCAGCAGCAACGGCGGGGCCACTTACAATGAGCAGTTCTTC	CASSNGGATYNEQFF
-	TRBD2	TRBV11-2	TRBJ2-7	TGTGCCAGCAGCCCCGGGACTAGCGGGAGGGTTTTC	CASSPGTSGRVF
-	-	TRBV5-1	TRBJ1-1	TGCGCCAGCAGCTTGGAGGCAGCGAACACTGAAGCTTTCTTT	CASSLEAANTEAFF
-	-	TRBV5-4	TRBJ2-3	TGTGCCAGCAGCTTGGCCTCCGCGGCTAGCACAGATACGCAGTATTTT	CASSLASAASTDTQYF
few	-	TRBV5-8	TRBJ2-5	TGTGCCAGCAGCTTACAGGAAGATCGAGAGACCCAGTACTTC	CASSLQEDRETQYF
-	TRBD1	TRBV10-3	TRBJ1-1	TGTGCCATCGGGCCGGGACAGTACACTGAAGCTTTCTTT	CAIGPGQYTEAFF
-	-	TRBV15	TRBJ1-3	TGTGCCACCAGCACGCCTCCCCGGTCGCACACCATATATTTT	CATSTPPRSHTIYF
-	-	TRBV5-1	TRBJ2-7	TGCGCCAGCAGCCAGGGGCGAGCTTACGAGCAGTACTTC	CASSQGRAYEQYF
-	-	TRBV6-5	TRBJ1-2	TGTGCCAGCAGTTACGTCGGGGGGCTGGGCTACACCTTC	CASSYVGGLGYTF
-	-	TRBV2	TRBJ1-5	TGTGCCAGCAGCTGGACAGTCAATCAGCCCCAGCATTTT	CASSWTVNQPQHF
-	TRBD2	TRBV5-1	TRBJ2-1	TGCGCCAGCAGCCCCCGACCTAGCGGCCCGATAGAGCAGTTCTTC	CASSPRPSGPIEQFF
-	-	TRBV5-1	TRBJ2-1	TGCGCCAGCAGCTTGGTACAGGGCGGAAAGTACAATGAGCAGTTCTTC	CASSLVQGGKYNEQFF
-	-	TRBV7-2	TRBJ1-2	TGTGCCAGCAGCAAAGCAGGAGGGTCGGACTATGGCTACACCTTC	CASSKAGGSDYGYTF
-	-	TRBV18	TRBJ1-1	TGTGCCAGCTCACCGTCCCGGGACATGAACACTGAAGCTTTCTTT	CASSPSRDMNTEAFF
-	-	TRBV6-5	TRBJ1-4	TGTGCCAGCAGTTACTCGAGAAATGAAAAACTGTTTTTT	CASSYSRNEKLFF